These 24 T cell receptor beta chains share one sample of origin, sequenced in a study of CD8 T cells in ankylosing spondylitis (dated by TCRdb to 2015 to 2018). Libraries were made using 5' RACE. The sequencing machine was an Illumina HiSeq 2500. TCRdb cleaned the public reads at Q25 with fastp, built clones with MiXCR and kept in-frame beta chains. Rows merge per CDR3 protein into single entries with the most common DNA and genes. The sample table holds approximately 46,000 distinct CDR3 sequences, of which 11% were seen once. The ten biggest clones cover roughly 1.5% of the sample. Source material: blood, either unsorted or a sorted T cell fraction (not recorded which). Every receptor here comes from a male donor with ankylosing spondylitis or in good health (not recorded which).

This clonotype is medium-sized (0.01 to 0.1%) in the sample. DNA of the CDR3: TGCGCCAGCAGCTTGGATAGCGGGGTAGTTAATGAGCAGTTCTTC. Residues: CASSLDSGVVNEQFF. The chain recombines TRBV5-1 with TRBJ2-1, with 8 positions matching TRBD2. Germline-derived CDR1 and CDR2 are SGHRS and YFSETQ. V was clipped by 0 bases and J by 7 bases; unmatched bases: 6. The CDR3 runs 15 residues.

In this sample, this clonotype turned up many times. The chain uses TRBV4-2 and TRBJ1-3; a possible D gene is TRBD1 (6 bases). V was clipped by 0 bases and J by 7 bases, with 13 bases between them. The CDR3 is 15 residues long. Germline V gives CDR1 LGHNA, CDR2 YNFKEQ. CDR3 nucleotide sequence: TGTGCCAGCAGCCAAGACCCCGGACAGCGGAACACCATATATTTT. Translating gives CASSQDPGQRNTIYF.

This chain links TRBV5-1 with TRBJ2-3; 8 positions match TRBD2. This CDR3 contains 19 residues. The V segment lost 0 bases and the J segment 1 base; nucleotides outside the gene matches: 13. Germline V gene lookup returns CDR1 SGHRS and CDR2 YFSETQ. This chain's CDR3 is CASSLAGGGPLRGTDTQYF. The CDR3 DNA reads TGCGCCAGCAGCTTGGCCGGGGGGGGGCCGTTAAGGGGCACAGATACGCAGTATTTT.

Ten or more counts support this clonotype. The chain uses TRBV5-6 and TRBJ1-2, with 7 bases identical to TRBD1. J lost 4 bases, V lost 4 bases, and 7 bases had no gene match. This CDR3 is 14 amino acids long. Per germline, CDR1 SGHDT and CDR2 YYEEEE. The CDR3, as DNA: TGTGCCAGCAGCGACGGGACAGCTTTCTATGGCTACACCTTC. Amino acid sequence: CASSDGTAFYGYTF.

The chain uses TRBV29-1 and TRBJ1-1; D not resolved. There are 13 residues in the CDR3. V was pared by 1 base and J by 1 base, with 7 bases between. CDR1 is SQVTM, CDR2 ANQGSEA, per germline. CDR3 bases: TGCAGCGTTGAAGCTTCGGAGAACACTGAAGCTTTCTTT. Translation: CSVEASENTEAFF.

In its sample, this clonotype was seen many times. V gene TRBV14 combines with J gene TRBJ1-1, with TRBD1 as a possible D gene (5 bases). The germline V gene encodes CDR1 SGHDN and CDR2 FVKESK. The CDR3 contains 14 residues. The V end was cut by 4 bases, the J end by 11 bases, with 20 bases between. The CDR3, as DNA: TGTGCCAGCAGCCCGGCCGGAGGAGGGGCCGGGGCTTTCTTT. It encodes CASSPAGGGAGAFF.

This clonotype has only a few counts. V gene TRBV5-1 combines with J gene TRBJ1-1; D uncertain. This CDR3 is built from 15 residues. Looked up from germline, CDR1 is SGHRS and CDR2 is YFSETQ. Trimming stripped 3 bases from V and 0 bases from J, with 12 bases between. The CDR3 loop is CASSSVTPMNTEAFF. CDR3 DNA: TGCGCCAGCAGCTCGGTTACCCCCATGAACACTGAAGCTTTCTTT.

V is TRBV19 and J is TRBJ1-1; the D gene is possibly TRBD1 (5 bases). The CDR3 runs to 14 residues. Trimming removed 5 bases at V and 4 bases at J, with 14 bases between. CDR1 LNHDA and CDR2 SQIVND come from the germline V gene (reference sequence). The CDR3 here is CASSAGSRVTEAFF. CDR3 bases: TGTGCCAGTAGTGCAGGGTCCAGGGTCACTGAAGCTTTCTTT. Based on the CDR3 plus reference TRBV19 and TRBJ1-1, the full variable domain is DGGITQSPKYLFRKEGQNVTLSCEQNLNHDAMYWYRQDPGQGLRLIYYSQIVNDFQKGDIAEGYSVSREKKESFPLTVTSAQKNPTAFYLCASSAGSRVTEAFFGQGTRLTVV.

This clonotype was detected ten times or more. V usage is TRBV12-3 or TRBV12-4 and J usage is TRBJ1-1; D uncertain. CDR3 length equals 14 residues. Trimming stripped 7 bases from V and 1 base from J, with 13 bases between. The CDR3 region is CASTNNGGNTEAFF. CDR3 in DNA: TGTGCCAGCACCAATAACGGCGGGAACACTGAAGCTTTCTTT.

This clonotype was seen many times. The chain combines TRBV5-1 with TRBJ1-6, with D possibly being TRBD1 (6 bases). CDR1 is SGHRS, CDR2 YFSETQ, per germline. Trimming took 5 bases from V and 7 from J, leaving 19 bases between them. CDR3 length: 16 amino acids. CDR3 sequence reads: CASRSEGGARNSPLHF. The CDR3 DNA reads TGCGCCAGCAGGTCCGAAGGGGGGGCCCGAAATTCACCCCTCCACTTT.

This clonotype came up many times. CDR3 loop: CASSYHRSYGYTF. CDR3 DNA sequence: TGTGCCAGCAGTTACCACAGATCCTATGGCTACACCTTC. The V call is TRBV6-5, the J call TRBJ1-2; D gene ambiguous. Germline CDR1 reads MNHEY; CDR2 reads SVGAGI. V was cut by 2 bases and J by 4 bases, with 8 bases left in between. CDR3 length equals 13 residues.

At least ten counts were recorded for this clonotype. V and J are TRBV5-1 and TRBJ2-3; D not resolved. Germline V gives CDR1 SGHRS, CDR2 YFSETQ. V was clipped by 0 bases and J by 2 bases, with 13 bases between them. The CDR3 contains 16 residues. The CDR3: CASSLEGRASTDTQYF. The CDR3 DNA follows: TGCGCCAGCAGCTTGGAAGGAAGGGCATCCACAGATACGCAGTATTTT.

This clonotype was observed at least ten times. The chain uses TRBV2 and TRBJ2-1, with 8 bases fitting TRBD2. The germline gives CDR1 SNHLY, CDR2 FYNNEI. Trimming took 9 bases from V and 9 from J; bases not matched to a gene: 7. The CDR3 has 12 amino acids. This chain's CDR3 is CARRRTSREQFF. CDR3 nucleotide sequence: TGTGCCAGGAGGAGGACTAGCCGTGAGCAGTTCTTC.

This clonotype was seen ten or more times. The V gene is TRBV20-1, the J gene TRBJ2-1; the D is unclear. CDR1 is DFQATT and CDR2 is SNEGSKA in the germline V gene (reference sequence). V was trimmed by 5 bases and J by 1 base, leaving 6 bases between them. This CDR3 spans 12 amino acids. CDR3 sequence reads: CSARGSYNEQFF. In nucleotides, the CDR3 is TGCAGTGCTCGAGGTTCCTACAATGAGCAGTTCTTC.

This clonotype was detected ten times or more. The CDR3 DNA reads TGCGCCAGCAGCTTCAATATACTGAACACTGAAGCTTTCTTT. It specifies CASSFNILNTEAFF. The chain links TRBV5-1 to TRBJ1-1, with unresolved D. Germline loops: CDR1 SGHRS, CDR2 YFSETQ. The CDR3 spans 14 residues. Trimming pared 2 bases from V and 0 bases from J, leaving 8 bases between.

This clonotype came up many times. CDR3 loop: CSASPSWSYGYTF. DNA for the CDR3: TGCAGTGCTAGCCCCAGCTGGAGCTATGGCTACACCTTC. This chain links TRBV20-1 with TRBJ1-2; D unresolved. Between the trimmed V and J ends, which lost 3 bases and 4 bases, there was a span of 12 bases. The CDR3 has 13 residues. In germline, CDR1 is DFQATT, CDR2 SNEGSKA (reference sequence).

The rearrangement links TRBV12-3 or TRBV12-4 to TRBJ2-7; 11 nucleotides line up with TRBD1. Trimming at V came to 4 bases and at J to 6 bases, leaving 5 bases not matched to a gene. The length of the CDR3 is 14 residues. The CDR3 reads CASSSSGTGGEQYF. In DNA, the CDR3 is TGTGCCAGCAGTTCCTCCGGGACAGGGGGCGAGCAGTACTTC.

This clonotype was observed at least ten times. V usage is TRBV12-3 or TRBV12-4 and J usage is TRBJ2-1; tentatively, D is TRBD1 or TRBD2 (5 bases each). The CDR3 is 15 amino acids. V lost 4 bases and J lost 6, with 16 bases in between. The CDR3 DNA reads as TGTGCCAGCAGTTCGGGACCTTTATTTACCAATGAGCAGTTCTTC. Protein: CASSSGPLFTNEQFF.

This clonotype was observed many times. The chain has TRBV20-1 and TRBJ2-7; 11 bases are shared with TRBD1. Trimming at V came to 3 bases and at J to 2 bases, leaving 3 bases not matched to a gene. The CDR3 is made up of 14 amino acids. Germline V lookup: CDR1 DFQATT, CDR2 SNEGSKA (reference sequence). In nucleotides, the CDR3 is TGCAGTGCTAGTGGACAGGGGGCAACCTACGAGCAGTACTTC. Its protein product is CSASGQGATYEQYF.

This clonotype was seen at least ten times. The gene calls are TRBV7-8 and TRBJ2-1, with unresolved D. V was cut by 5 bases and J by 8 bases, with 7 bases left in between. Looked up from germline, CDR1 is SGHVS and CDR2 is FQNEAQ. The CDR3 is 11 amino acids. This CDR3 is CASSPLDEQFF. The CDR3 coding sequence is TGTGCCAGCAGCCCGCTCGATGAGCAGTTCTTC. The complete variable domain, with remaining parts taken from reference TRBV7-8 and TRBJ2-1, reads GAGVSQSPRYKVAKRGQDVALRCDPISGHVSLFWYQQALGQGPEFLTYFQNEAQLDKSGLPSDRFFAERPEGSVSTLKIQRTQQEDSAVYLCASSPLDEQFFGPGTRLTVL.

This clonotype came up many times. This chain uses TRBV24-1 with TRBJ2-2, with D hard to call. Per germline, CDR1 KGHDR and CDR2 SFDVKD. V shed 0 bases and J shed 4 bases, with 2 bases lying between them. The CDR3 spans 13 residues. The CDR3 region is CATSDLTTGELFF. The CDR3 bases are TGTGCCACCAGTGATTTGACCACCGGGGAGCTGTTTTTT.

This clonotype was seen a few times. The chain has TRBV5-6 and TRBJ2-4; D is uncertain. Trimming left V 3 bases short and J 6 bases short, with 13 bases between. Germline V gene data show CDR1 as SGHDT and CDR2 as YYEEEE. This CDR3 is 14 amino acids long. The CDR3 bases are TGTGCCAGCAGCTCGTACCAACAAGGAAACATTCAGTACTTC. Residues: CASSSYQQGNIQYF.

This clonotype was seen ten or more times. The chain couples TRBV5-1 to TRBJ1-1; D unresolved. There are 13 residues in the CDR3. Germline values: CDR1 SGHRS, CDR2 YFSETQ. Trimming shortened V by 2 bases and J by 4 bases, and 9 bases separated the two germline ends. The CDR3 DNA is TGCGCCAGCAGCTTTGCAGGTATCACTGAAGCTTTCTTT. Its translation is CASSFAGITEAFF.

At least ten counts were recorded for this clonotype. The CDR3 loop is CSARDFKRQGIQPQHF. The CDR3 DNA reads TGCAGTGCTAGAGATTTTAAGCGCCAGGGCATCCAGCCCCAGCATTTT. The chain combines TRBV20-1 with TRBJ1-5; D is possibly TRBD1 (5 bases). Germline values: CDR1 DFQATT, CDR2 SNEGSKA (reference sequence). CDR3 length: 16 residues. Trimming shortened V by 0 bases and J by 7 bases, and 19 bases separated the two germline ends.